These 6 T cell receptor beta chains were sequenced from one sample in a study of CD8+CD57+ T cells in acquired aplastic anemia. CDR3 and TCR beta VDJ profiling relied on genomic DNA as the template. In TCRdb, the reads were re-called with MiXCR into one record per CDR3 protein. The profile covers roughly 240,000 distinct CDR3 sequences, with approximately 45% appearing a single time and under 9% taken by the ten largest. Patients who underwent sequencing had shown CD8+CD57+ cell expansion by flow cytometry. Sequences were obtained from sorted CD4+, CD8+, or CD8+CD57+ T cells (not recorded which) from PBMCs. The receptors originated from a human donor with aplastic anemia.

This chain uses TRBV27 with TRBJ1-4, with a tentative D call TRBD1 (5 bases). CDR1 is MNHEY, CDR2 SMNVEV, per germline (reference sequence). The CDR3 loop spans 13 amino acids. Between the trimmed V and J ends, which lost 3 bases and 8 bases, there was a span of 10 bases. CDR3 amino acids: CASSLQGWEKLFF. The CDR3 region has the DNA TGTGCCAGCAGTTTGCAGGGATGGGAAAAACTGTTTTTT.

This chain connects TRBV29-1 to TRBJ2-7; TRBD2 is a possible D gene (5 bases). Germline loops: CDR1 SQVTM, CDR2 ANQGSEA. There are 15 residues in the CDR3. The CDR3 sequence: CQQFPRGQVEYEQYF. The DNA for the CDR3 is TGCCAGCAGTTTCCCCGCGGGCAGGTAGAATACGAGCAGTACTTC.

As concerns this clonotype: No DNA is shown, since the ends of the CDR3 on it are uncertain; the CDR3 is the one TCRdb lists. The chain recombines TRBV9 with TRBJ2-7; TRBD2, the D gene given by the table, was not confirmed from the DNA. The CDR3 spans 22 residues, counting both ends. Per the germline V gene, CDR1 is SGDLS and CDR2 is YYNGEE. CDR3 residues: CARHLCTSVPAVTASGHYEQYF.

The chain recombines TRBV7-2 with TRBJ2-1; D is perhaps TRBD1 (5 bases). V was trimmed by 5 bases and J by 15 bases, leaving 20 bases between them. The CDR3 is made up of 13 amino acids. Germline assignment: CDR1 SGHTA and CDR2 FQGNSA. CDR3 bases: TGTGCCAGCAGCGTTCGATACCAGGGAACGTGGTTCTTC. Its translation is CASSVRYQGTWFF.

Points on this clonotype: A much larger clone differs by one base, so this may be a read error. This chain joins TRBV9 and TRBJ2-2; D uncertain. Germline loops: CDR1 SGDLS, CDR2 YYNGEE. This CDR3 is built from 15 residues. Trimming left V 4 bases short and J 1 base short, with 11 bases between. Here the CDR3 reads CASSFGTENTGELFF. CDR3 coding DNA: TGTGCCAGCAGCTTCGGCACTGAGAACACCGGGGAGCTGTTTTTT.

V and J are TRBV9 and TRBJ1-2, with D uncertain. CDR3 size: 10 residues. Trimming shortened V by 3 bases and J by 12 bases, and 9 bases separated the two germline ends. Germline loops: CDR1 SGDLS, CDR2 YYNGEE. The CDR3 sequence: CASSGGGHTF. Here the CDR3 DNA reads TGTGCCAGCAGCGGCGGCGGCCACACCTTC. Full variable domain (rest looked up from reference TRBV9 and TRBJ1-2): DSGVTQTPKHLITATGQRVTLRCSPRSGDLSVYWYQQSLDQGLQFLIQYYNGEERAKGNILERFSAQQFPDLHSELNLSSLELGDSALYFCASSGGGHTFGSGTRLTVV.